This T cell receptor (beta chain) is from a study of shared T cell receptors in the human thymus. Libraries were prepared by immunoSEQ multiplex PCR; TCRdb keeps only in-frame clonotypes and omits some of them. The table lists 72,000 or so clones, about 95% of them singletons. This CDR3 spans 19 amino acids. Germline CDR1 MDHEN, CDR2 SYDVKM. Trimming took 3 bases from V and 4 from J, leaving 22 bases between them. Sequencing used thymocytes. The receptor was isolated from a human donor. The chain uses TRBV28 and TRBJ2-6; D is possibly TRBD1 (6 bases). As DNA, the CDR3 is TGTGCCAGCAGTTTCGTTCTGGACAGAAGTGTCTGGGGGGCCAACGTCCTGACTTTC. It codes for CASSFVLDRSVWGANVLTF.